The T cell receptor beta chain under discussion was sequenced for a study of blood T cell repertoires in COVID-19. The data were produced by immunoSEQ multiplex PCR, yet TCRdb's version contains in-frame clones alone and is incomplete. The sample records 44,000 or so clones, around 85% being singletons. The sequenced sample was peripheral blood. This sequence was found in a man between 45 and 60 years old with active COVID-19.

Written as DNA, the CDR3 is TGTGCCAGCAAACTAGGACGGTCGGGAAATGAGCAGTTCTTC. Amino acids: CASKLGRSGNEQFF. The V call is TRBV28, the J call TRBJ2-1, with a weak D call TRBD2 (5 bases). This CDR3 is built from 14 residues. With 7 bases removed from V and 7 bases from J, the gap between germline ends came to 17 bases. Germline CDR1 is MDHEN and CDR2 is SYDVKM.